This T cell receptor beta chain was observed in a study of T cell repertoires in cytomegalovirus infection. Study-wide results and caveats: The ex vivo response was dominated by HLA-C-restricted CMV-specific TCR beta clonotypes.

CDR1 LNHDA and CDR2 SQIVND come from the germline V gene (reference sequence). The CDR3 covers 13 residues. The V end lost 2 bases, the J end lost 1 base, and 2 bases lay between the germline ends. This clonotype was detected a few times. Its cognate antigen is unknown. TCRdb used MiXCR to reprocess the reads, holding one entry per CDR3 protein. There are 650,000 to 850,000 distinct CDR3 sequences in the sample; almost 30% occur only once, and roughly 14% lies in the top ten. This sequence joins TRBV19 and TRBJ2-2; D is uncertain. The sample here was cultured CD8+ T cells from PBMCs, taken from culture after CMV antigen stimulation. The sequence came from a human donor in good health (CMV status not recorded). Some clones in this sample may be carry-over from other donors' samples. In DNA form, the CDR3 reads TGTGCCAGTAGTATACTGAACACCGGGGAGCTGTTTTTT. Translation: CASSILNTGELFF. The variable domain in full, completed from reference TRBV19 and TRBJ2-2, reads DGGITQSPKYLFRKEGQNVTLSCEQNLNHDAMYWYRQDPGQGLRLIYYSQIVNDFQKGDIAEGYSVSREKKESFPLTVTSAQKNPTAFYLCASSILNTGELFFGEGSRLTVL.